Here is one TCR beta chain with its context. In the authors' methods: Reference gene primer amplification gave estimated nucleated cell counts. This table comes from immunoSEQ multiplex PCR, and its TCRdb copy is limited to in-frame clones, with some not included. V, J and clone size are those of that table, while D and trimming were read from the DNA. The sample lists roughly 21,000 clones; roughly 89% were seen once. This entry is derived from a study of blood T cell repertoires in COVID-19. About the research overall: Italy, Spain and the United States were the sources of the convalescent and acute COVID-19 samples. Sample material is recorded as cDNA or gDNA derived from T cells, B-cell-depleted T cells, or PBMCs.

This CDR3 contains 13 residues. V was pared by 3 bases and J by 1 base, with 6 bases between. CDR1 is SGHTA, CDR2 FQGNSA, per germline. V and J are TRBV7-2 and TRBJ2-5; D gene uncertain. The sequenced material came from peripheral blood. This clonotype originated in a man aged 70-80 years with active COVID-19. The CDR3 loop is CASSFAVQETQYF. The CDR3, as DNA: TGTGCCAGCAGCTTCGCGGTCCAAGAGACCCAGTACTTC.